These 27 T cell receptor beta chains were sequenced from one sample in a study of cytomegalovirus exposure and HLA in healthy donors (TCRdb year 2017). Libraries came from the immunoSEQ multiplex PCR assay. For the multiplex PCR, a mixture combining 60 forward primers for TCR Vbeta segments and 13 reverse primers for TCR Jbeta segments was used. TCRdb mirrors the immuneACCESS table, restricted to in-frame sequences. Some clones are absent from its copies; in checked studies, under half trace to an unresolved V gene, and the reason for the others is unknown. This sample is represented by roughly 160,000 clones; 80% of them were singletons. Under 6% of the sample is held by the ten biggest clonotypes. The material sequenced was PBMCs. The receptor set was obtained from a man between 25 and 39 years old in good health and CMV-seronegative.

This chain links TRBV5-1 with TRBJ2-3; possibly TRBD2 for D (5 bases). CDR3 size: 16 residues. V dropped 5 bases and J dropped 1 base, with 17 bases sitting between them. Germline-derived CDR1 and CDR2 are SGHRS and YFSETQ. As DNA, the CDR3 is TGCGCCAGCAGAGATCATCCGGGATCTGGCACAGATACGCAGTATTTT. It yields the protein CASRDHPGSGTDTQYF.

Comments on this clone: At one of its ends the junction is not consistent with the germline gene, which may arise from a read error. This chain connects TRBV27 to TRBJ2-1, with 8 bases identical to TRBD2. Per germline, CDR1 MNHEY and CDR2 SMNVEV (reference sequence). The CDR3 runs to 15 residues. CDR3 bases: TGTGCCAGCAGTCCATGGACTAGCTCCGACAATGAGCAGTTCTTC. It encodes CASSPWTSSDNEQFF.

This clone was counted once. The chain has TRBV28 and TRBJ2-7, with TRBD2 matching over 8 bases. Losses at the gene ends were 5 bases for V and 2 bases for J; bases not matched to a gene: 8. Germline values: CDR1 MDHEN, CDR2 SYDVKM. This CDR3 is built from 15 residues. The chain's CDR3 is CASSRGGLITYEQYF. The CDR3 nucleotides read TGTGCCAGCAGTCGGGGGGGGCTAATAACCTACGAGCAGTACTTC. Full variable domain (remainder filled in from reference TRBV28 and TRBJ2-7): DVKVTQSSRYLVKRTGEKVFLECVQDMDHENMFWYRQDPGLGLRLIYFSYDVKMKEKGDIPEGYSVSREKKERFSLILESASTNQTSMYLCASSRGGLITYEQYFGPGTRLTVT.

The rearrangement links TRBV27 to TRBJ1-1; TRBD1 matches at 7 bases. This CDR3 has 14 amino acids. The germline CDR1 and CDR2 sequences are MNHEY and SMNVEV (reference sequence). V trimming: 6 bases; J trimming: 3 bases; junction bases outside the gene matches: 7. The CDR3 DNA reads TGTGCCAGCAGGATACAGGGGTGGGACACTGAAGCTTTCTTT. As protein: CASRIQGWDTEAFF.

The chain carries TRBV28 and TRBJ1-3, with D perhaps TRBD1 (5 bases). Germline V lookup: CDR1 MDHEN, CDR2 SYDVKM. The CDR3 is made up of 18 amino acids. Trimming removed 3 bases from V and 0 bases from J, with 18 bases in between. The CDR3 region has the DNA TGTGCCAGCAGTTTCCCAAGGGGAGCGGGCCGCTCTGGAAACACCATATATTTT. It is translated as CASSFPRGAGRSGNTIYF.

The V and J genes are TRBV6-5 and TRBJ2-1; 10 nucleotides line up with TRBD2. The germline V gene encodes CDR1 MNHEY and CDR2 SVGAGI. The CDR3 loop spans 16 amino acids. Trimming at V came to 4 bases and at J to 6 bases, leaving 9 bases not matched to a gene. The DNA for the CDR3 is TGTGCCAGCAGTTCCGCAGCGGGGGGGCCGAGCAATGAGCAGTTCTTC. This translates into CASSSAAGGPSNEQFF.

The J gene is TRBJ1-1, the V gene TRBV7-6; the D gene is possibly TRBD1 (6 bases). Germline V CDR1 and CDR2: SGHVS, FNYEAQ. The V end was cut by 5 bases, the J end by 3 bases, with 13 bases between. The CDR3 loop spans 14 amino acids. CDR3 residues: CASSLGARDTEAFF. The CDR3 DNA reads TGTGCCAGCAGCCTGGGGGCTCGAGACACTGAAGCTTTCTTT.

In this sample, this clone turned up a few times. The chain recombines TRBV9 with TRBJ2-7; D is possibly TRBD1 (5 bases). V was trimmed by 4 bases and J by 1 base, leaving 21 bases between them. This CDR3 has 17 amino acids. The germline V gene encodes CDR1 SGDLS and CDR2 YYNGEE. For the CDR3, the DNA is TGTGCCAGCAGCCCCTACCCGGACATTACGGAATCCTACGAGCAGTACTTC. Translating it yields CASSPYPDITESYEQYF.

This chain joins TRBV5-1 and TRBJ1-4, with D unclear. This CDR3 contains 14 residues. Germline CDR1 SGHRS, CDR2 YFSETQ. Trimming cost V 0 bases and J 11 bases, with 14 bases left between them. CDR3 nucleotide sequence: TGCGCCAGCAGCTTGGAAGGGAGTCTGGGGAAACTGTTTTTT. This gives the protein CASSLEGSLGKLFF. The full variable domain, in which reference TRBV5-1 and TRBJ1-4 provide the parts outside the CDR3, is KAGVTQTPRYLIKTRGQQVTLSCSPISGHRSVSWYQQTPGQGLQFLFEYFSETQRNKGNFPGRFSGRQFSNSRSEMNVSTLELGDSALYLCASSLEGSLGKLFFGSGTQLSVL.

The chain has TRBV5-4 and TRBJ2-7, with D possibly matching TRBD2 (6 bases). With 0 bases removed from V and 3 bases from J, the gap between germline ends came to 10 bases. This CDR3 region has 14 residues. Germline V gene data show CDR1 as SGHNT and CDR2 as YYREEE (reference sequence). The CDR3: CASSLVGGDYEQYF. The DNA for the CDR3 is TGTGCCAGCAGCTTGGTCGGGGGAGACTACGAGCAGTACTTC.

This chain connects TRBV5-6 to TRBJ2-1; the D is unclear. Germline CDR1 reads SGHDT; CDR2 reads YYEEEE. This CDR3 spans 15 amino acids. V was clipped by 2 bases and J by 2 bases, with 11 bases between them. The CDR3, as DNA: TGTGCCAGCAGCTTTGTGAACTTCCCCTACAATGAGCAGTTCTTC. Protein product: CASSFVNFPYNEQFF.

The chain joins TRBV9 to TRBJ1-2, with a tentative D call TRBD1 (6 bases). V shed 7 bases and J shed 7 bases, with 14 bases lying between them. Germline loops: CDR1 SGDLS, CDR2 YYNGEE. The CDR3 has 12 amino acids. CDR3 coding DNA: TGTGCCAGCGGCGACATGGGGGCTGGCTACACCTTC. It yields the protein CASGDMGAGYTF.

This clone showed up just a few times. The gene calls are TRBV19 and TRBJ2-6; 7 bases agree with TRBD2. From germline, CDR1 is LNHDA and CDR2 SQIVND (reference sequence). The ends lost 3 bases at V and 2 bases at J; junction bases unmatched: 1. CDR3 length equals 15 residues. The CDR3 loop reads CASSMGGAGANVLTF. In DNA form, the CDR3 reads TGTGCCAGTAGTATGGGAGGGGCTGGGGCCAACGTCCTGACTTTC.

This clone was detected a few times. The gene calls are TRBV10-3 and TRBJ1-3; D is uncertain. CDR1 is ENHRY, CDR2 SYGVKD, per germline. V was pared by 3 bases and J by 7 bases, with 10 bases between. The CDR3 is 13 residues long. The CDR3 region is CAISEQLGNTIYF. In DNA form, the CDR3 reads TGTGCCATCAGTGAACAGCTTGGGAACACCATATATTTT.

The J gene is TRBJ2-5, the V gene TRBV9; TRBD1 matches 10 bases. From germline, CDR1 is SGDLS and CDR2 YYNGEE. The CDR3 runs 15 residues. The V and J ends lost 4 bases and 4 bases, in that order; junction bases with no gene match: 7. The CDR3 loop reads CASSPRDRGPETQYF. CDR3 DNA sequence: TGTGCCAGCAGCCCAAGGGACAGGGGACCAGAGACCCAGTACTTC.

The rearrangement joins TRBV21-1 to TRBJ2-5; the table calls TRBD2, which could not be checked here. TRBV21-1 is classified as a pseudogene. This CDR3 contains 12 residues. CDR3 in amino acids: CAIPQEAESQYF. Here the CDR3 DNA reads TGTGCCATCCCTCAGGAGGCGGAGTCCCAGTACTTC.

The J gene is TRBJ2-1, the V gene TRBV7-9, with 7 bases identical to TRBD2. The CDR3 runs to 15 residues. Germline assignment: CDR1 SEHNR and CDR2 FQNEAQ (reference sequence). After removal of 4 bases from V and 8 bases from J, the junction contained 11 bases not matched to a gene. This chain's CDR3 is CASSSGGPLRDEQFF. As DNA, the CDR3 is TGTGCCAGCAGCTCGGGAGGACCCCTGCGGGATGAGCAGTTCTTC.

This chain links TRBV11-2 with TRBJ2-2; 9 nucleotides match TRBD1. This CDR3 spans 19 amino acids. Unmatched junction bases numbered 18, after V lost 5 bases and J lost 5 bases. From germline, CDR1 is SGHAT and CDR2 FQNNGV. As DNA, the CDR3 is TGTGCCAGCAGCCAGAGTATTACAGGGGGCAAAGGGTGGACCGGGGAGCTGTTTTTT. The encoded protein is CASSQSITGGKGWTGELFF.

V is TRBV30 and J is TRBJ2-1, with TRBD2 identical over 8 bases. The V gene's germline CDR1 is GTSNPN and CDR2 SVGIG (reference sequence). There are 13 residues in the CDR3. Unmatched junction bases numbered 3, after V lost 7 bases and J lost 1 base. The CDR3 spells CASRGGSYNEQFF. The CDR3 coding sequence is TGTGCCTCTCGGGGGGGTTCCTACAATGAGCAGTTCTTC.

The chain is built from TRBV5-1 and TRBJ2-1; 13 bases line up with TRBD2. V shed 3 bases, J shed 6 bases, and the junction held 3 bases outside the gene matches. Germline loops: CDR1 SGHRS, CDR2 YFSETQ. CDR3 length: 15 amino acids. The CDR3 DNA follows: TGCGCCAGCAGCTGGACTAGCGGGAGATTCAATGAGCAGTTCTTC. Translation: CASSWTSGRFNEQFF.

The V and J genes are TRBV4-3 and TRBJ1-5, with 8 bases identical to TRBD1. Germline CDR1 is LGHNA and CDR2 is YSLEER. V lost 0 bases, J lost 0 bases, and 10 bases stayed unmatched. The CDR3 loop spans 19 amino acids. The CDR3 sequence: CASSQDDGQGRYSNQPQHF. Written as DNA, the CDR3 is TGCGCCAGCAGCCAAGATGATGGACAGGGCCGATATAGCAATCAGCCCCAGCATTTT.

The chain carries TRBV7-2 and TRBJ2-1, with 7 bases identical to TRBD2. V lost 0 bases, J lost 4 bases, and 12 bases stayed unmatched. The CDR3 runs 18 residues. From germline, CDR1 is SGHTA and CDR2 FQGNSA. The chain's CDR3 is CASSLAPGLPPNYNEQFF. The CDR3, as DNA: TGTGCCAGCAGCTTAGCCCCGGGACTACCCCCCAATTACAATGAGCAGTTCTTC.

This chain connects TRBV5-1 to TRBJ2-7; possible D gene TRBD2, 6 bases. V shed 3 bases and J shed 2 bases, with 12 bases lying between them. The CDR3 spans 14 residues. CDR1 and CDR2 (germline): SGHRS, YFSETQ. The DNA for the CDR3 is TGCGCCAGCAGCTCGGGACTCCGTACCTACGAGCAGTACTTC. This encodes CASSSGLRTYEQYF.

CDR3 in amino acids: CASSVGPRGEPTLSGNTIYF. CDR3 in DNA: TGTGCCAGCAGCGTAGGTCCACGGGGGGAACCTACCCTCTCTGGAAACACCATATATTTT. The V call is TRBV9, the J call TRBJ1-3; TRBD1 is a possible D gene (5 bases). The CDR3 sequence is 20 residues long. The V end was cut by 0 bases, the J end by 0 bases, with 22 bases between. From germline, CDR1 is SGDLS and CDR2 YYNGEE.

This chain connects TRBV19 to TRBJ2-2; 12 bases agree with TRBD2. V lost 9 bases to trimming and J lost 6 bases; unmatched junction nucleotides: 8. The CDR3 sequence is 15 residues long. Germline CDR1 LNHDA, CDR2 SQIVND (reference sequence). The CDR3 nucleotides are TGTGCCAGCGACCTAGCGGGAGGGCTTTCCGGGGAGCTGTTTTTT. Amino acids: CASDLAGGLSGELFF.

V is TRBV7-2 and J is TRBJ1-1; no definite D call. V was cut by 5 bases and J by 5 bases, with 15 bases left in between. Germline V CDR1 and CDR2: SGHTA, FQGNSA. The CDR3 runs to 14 residues. CDR3 region: CASSPGTGITEAFF. In nucleotides, the CDR3 is TGTGCCAGCAGCCCAGGAACCGGGATAACTGAAGCTTTCTTT.

V and J are TRBV28 and TRBJ2-7, with no clear D. The germline V gene encodes CDR1 MDHEN and CDR2 SYDVKM. Trimming pared 2 bases from V and 5 bases from J, leaving 10 bases between. This CDR3 region has 13 residues. CDR3 nucleotides: TGTGCCAGCAGTTTAGTGACATTCCACGAGCAGTACTTC. This sequence encodes CASSLVTFHEQYF.